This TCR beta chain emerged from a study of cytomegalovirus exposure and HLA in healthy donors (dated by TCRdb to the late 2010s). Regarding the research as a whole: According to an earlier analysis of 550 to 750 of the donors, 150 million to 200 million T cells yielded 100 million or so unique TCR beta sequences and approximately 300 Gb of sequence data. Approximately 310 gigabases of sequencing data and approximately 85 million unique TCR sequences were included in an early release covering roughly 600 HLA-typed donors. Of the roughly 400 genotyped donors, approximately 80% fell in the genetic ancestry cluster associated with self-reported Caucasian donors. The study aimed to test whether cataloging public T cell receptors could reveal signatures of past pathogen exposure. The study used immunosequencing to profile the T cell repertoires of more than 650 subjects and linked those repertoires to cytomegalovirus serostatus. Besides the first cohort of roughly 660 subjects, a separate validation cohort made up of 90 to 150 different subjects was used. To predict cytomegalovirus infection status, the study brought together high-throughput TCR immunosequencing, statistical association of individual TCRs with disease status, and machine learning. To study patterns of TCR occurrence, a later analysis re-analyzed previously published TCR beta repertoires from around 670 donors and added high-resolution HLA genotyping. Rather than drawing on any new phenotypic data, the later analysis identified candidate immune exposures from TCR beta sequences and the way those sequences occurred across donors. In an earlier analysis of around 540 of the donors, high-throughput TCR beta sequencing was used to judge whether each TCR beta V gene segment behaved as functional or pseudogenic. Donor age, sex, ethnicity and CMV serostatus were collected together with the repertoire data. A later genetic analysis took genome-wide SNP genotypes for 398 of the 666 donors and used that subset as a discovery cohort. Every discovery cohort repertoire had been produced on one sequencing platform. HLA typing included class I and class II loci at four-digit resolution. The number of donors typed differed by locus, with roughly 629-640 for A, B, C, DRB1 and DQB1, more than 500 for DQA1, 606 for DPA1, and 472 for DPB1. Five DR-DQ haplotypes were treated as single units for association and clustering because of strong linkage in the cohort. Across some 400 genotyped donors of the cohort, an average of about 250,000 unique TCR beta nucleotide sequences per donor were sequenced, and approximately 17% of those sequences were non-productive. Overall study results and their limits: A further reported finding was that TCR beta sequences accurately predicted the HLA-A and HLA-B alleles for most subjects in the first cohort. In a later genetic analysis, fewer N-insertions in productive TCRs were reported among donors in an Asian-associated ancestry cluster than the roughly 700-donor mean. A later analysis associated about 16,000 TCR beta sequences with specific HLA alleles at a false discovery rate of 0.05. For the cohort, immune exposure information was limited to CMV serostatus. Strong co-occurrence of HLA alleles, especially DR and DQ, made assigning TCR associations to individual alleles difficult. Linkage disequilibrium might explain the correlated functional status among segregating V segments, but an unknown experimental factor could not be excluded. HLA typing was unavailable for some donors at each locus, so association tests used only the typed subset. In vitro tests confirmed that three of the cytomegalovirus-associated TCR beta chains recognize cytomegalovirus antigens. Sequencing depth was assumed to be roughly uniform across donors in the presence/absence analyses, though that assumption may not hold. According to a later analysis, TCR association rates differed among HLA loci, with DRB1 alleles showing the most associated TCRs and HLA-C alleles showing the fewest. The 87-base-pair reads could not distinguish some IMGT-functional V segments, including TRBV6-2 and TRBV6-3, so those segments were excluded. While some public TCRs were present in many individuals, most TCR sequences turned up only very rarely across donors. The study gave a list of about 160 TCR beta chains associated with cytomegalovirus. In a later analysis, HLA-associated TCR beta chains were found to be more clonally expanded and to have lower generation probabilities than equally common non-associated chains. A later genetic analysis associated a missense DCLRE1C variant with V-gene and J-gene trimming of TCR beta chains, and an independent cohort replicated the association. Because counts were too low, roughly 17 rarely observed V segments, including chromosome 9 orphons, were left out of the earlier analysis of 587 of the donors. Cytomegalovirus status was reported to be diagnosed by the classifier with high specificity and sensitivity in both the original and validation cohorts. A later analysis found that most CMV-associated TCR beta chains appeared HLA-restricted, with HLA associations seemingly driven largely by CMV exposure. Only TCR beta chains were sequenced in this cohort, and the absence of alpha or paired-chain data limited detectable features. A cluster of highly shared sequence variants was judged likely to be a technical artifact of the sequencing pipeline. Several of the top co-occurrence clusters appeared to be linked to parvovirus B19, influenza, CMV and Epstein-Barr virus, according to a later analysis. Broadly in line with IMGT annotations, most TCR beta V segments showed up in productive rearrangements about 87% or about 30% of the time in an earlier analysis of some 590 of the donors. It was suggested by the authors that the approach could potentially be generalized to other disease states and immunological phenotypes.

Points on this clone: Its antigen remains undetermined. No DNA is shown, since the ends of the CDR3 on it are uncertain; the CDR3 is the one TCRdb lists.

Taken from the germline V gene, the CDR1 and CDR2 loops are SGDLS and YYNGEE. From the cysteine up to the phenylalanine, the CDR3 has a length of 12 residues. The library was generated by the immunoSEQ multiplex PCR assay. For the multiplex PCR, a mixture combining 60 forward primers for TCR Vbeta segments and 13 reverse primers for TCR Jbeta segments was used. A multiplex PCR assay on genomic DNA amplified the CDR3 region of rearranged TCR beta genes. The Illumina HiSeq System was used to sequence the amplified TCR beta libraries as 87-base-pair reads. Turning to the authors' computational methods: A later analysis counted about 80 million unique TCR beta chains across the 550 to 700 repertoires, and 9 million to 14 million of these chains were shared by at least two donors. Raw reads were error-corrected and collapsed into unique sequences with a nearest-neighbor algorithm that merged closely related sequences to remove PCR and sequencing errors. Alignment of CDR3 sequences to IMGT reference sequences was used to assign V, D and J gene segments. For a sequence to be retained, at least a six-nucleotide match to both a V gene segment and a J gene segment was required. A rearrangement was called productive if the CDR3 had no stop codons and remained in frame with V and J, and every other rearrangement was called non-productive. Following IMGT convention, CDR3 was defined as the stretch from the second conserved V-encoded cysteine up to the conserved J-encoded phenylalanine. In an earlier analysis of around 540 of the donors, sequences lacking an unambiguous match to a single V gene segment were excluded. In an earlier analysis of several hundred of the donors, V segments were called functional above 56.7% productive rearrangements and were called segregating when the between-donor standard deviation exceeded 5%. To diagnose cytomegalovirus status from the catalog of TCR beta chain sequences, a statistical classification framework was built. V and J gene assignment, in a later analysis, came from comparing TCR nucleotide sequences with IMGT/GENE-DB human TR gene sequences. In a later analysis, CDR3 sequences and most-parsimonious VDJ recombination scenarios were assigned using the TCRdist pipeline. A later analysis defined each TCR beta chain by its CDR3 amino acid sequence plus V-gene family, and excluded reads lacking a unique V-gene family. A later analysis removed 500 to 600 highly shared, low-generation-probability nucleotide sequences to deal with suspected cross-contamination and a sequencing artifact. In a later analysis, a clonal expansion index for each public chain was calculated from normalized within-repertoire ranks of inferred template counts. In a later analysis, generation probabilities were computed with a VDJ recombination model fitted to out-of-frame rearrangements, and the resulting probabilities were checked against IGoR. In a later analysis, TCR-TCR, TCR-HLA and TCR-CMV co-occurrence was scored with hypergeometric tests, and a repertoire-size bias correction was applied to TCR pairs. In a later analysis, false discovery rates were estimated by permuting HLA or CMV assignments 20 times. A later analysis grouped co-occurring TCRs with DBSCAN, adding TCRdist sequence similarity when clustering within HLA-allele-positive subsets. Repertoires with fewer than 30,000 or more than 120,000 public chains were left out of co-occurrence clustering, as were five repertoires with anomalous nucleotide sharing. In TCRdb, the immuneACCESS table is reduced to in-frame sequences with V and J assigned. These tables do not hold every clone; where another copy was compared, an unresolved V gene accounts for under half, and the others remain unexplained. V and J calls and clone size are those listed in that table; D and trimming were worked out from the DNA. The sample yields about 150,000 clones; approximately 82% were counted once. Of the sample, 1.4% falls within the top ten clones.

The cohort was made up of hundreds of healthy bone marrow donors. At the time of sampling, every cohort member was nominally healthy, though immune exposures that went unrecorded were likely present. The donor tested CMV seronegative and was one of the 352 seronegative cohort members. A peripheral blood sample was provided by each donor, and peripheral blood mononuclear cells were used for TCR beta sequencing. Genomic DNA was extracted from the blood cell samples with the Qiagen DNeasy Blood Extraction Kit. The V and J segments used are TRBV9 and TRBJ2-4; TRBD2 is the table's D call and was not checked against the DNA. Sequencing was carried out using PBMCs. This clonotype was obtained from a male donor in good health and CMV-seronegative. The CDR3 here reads CASSVAGGARYF.